Below, 4 T cell receptor beta chains from the same sample are listed, as sequenced in a study of control samples from healthy donors and cancer patients. Clones were sequenced by immunoSEQ multiplex PCR, and TCRdb holds only the in-frame ones, with some missing. The sample shows about 83,000 clones, about nine tenths of them seen only once. Input material: blood. Receptor source: a man aged 50 to 60 in good health.

This clone is a singleton in its sample. This chain links TRBV30 with TRBJ1-1, with 8 nucleotides matching TRBD1. V was pared by 1 base and J by 10 bases, with 5 bases of the junction left unmatched. Germline V gives CDR1 GTSNPN, CDR2 SVGIG (reference sequence). The CDR3 has 12 residues. CDR3 nucleotides: TGTGCCTGGAGTGGAGGACAGGGACCAGCTTTCTTT. It encodes CAWSGGQGPAFF. The variable domain in full, completed from reference TRBV30 and TRBJ1-1, reads SQTIHQWPATLVQPVGSPLSLECTVEGTSNPNLYWYRQAAGRGLQLLFYSVGIGQISSEVPQNLSASRPQDRQFILSSKKLLLSDSGFYLCAWSGGQGPAFFGQGTRLTVV.

CDR3: CASSPGGNSPLHF. The CDR3 DNA sequence: TGTGCCAGCAGCCCAGGGGGAAATTCACCCCTCCACTTT. The chain is built from TRBV7-7 and TRBJ1-6; 7 bases map to TRBD1. The germline CDR1 and CDR2 sequences are SSHAT and FNYEAQ (reference sequence). V trimming: 5 bases; J trimming: 7 bases; junction bases outside the gene matches: 2. CDR3 size: 13 residues.

The chain uses TRBV19 and TRBJ1-5; 9 nucleotides match TRBD1. The CDR3 length is 15 residues. V shed 1 base and J 3 bases; nucleotides not matched to a gene: 1. Looked up from germline, CDR1 is LNHDA and CDR2 is SQIVND (reference sequence). This CDR3 is CASSIGTGVNQPQHF. The DNA for the CDR3 is TGTGCCAGTAGTATAGGGACAGGGGTCAATCAGCCCCAGCATTTT.

The V gene is TRBV15, the J gene TRBJ1-2; 8 bases agree with TRBD1. Germline CDR1 is LNHNV and CDR2 is YYDKDF (reference sequence). V lost 3 bases to trimming and J lost 2 bases; unmatched junction nucleotides: 8. CDR3 size: 16 residues. Here the CDR3 DNA reads TGTGCCACCAGCAGGGAGTTGGGACAGGACAACTATGGCTACACCTTC. This encodes CATSRELGQDNYGYTF.